Each of the 31 T cell receptor beta chains below was sequenced from the same sample in a study of tumor and adjacent non-tumor tissue in lung cancer. A modified ARM-PCR protocol with three rounds of nested PCR amplified TCRbeta. From the multiplex PCR reads, TCRdb called clonotypes with MiXCR, one entry per CDR3 protein. The top ten hold roughly 13% of the sample, which has 95,000 to 150,000 distinct CDR3 sequences, about 66% seen once. No cell sorting was done before RNA was extracted from the tissue. Sequences were obtained from lung tumor tissue. These receptors all come from a man in his thirties or forties with non-small cell lung cancer.

This clonotype was detected once. The junction shows a germline mismatch at one end, possibly a read error. The chain employs TRBV29-1 and TRBJ2-4; TRBD1 might be the D (6 bases). The CDR3 covers 13 residues. Germline V lookup: CDR1 SQVTM, CDR2 ANQGSEA. CDR3 sequence (DNA): TGCTGCGTTGAATTACAGATGGGGGACATTCAGTATTTC. Its protein product is CCVELQMGDIQYF.

The chain joins TRBV11-1 to TRBJ2-5; D remains unclear. CDR3 length equals 14 residues. Per germline, CDR1 SGHAT and CDR2 FQDESV (reference sequence). The ends were cut back, 2 bases at V and 5 bases at J, with 12 bases in the middle. CDR3 DNA sequence: TGTGCCAGCAGCTTATCGGGCGATGAGGAGACCCAGTACTTC. Residues: CASSLSGDEETQYF.

There are a few counts of this clonotype. A much larger clone lies one base from this, so it may be a read error. This chain joins TRBV20-1 and TRBJ2-5; 8 bases match TRBD1. The CDR3 sequence is 14 residues long. The germline V gene encodes CDR1 DFQATT and CDR2 SNEGSKA (reference sequence). In DNA form, the CDR3 reads TGCAGTGCGTATCCGCTGGACAGGGAAGAGGCCCAGTACTTC. Its translation: CSAYPLDREEAQYF.

This clonotype has more than one count but fewer than ten. The rearrangement joins TRBV5-4 to TRBJ2-7; D is unclear. The CDR3 totals 15 residues. CDR1 is SGHNT, CDR2 YYREEE, per germline (reference sequence). Trimming left V 6 bases short and J 1 base short, with 17 bases between. The CDR3 bases are TGTGCCAGCAACCCATCCTCGGACGATTCCTACGAGCAGTACTTC. This sequence encodes CASNPSSDDSYEQYF.

This clonotype was picked up a small number of times. It may be a read error: a sequence one base away is much more abundant. The V call is TRBV6-5, the J call TRBJ1-2, with TRBD1 matching over 9 bases. Germline assignment: CDR1 MNHEY and CDR2 SVGAGI. The CDR3 is made up of 13 amino acids. CDR3 sequence reads: CVSREDRGGGYTF. The CDR3 region has the DNA TGTGTCAGCAGAGAAGACAGGGGGGGCGGCTACACCTTC.

The chain couples TRBV29-1 to TRBJ2-3, with D perhaps TRBD2 (5 bases). Trimming left V 6 bases short and J 7 bases short, with 17 bases between. CDR1 and CDR2 from the germline V gene are SQVTM and ANQGSEA. CDR3 length: 13 amino acids. The CDR3 sequence: CSVTSASGNTQYF. DNA for the CDR3: TGCAGCGTCACCAGCGCGTCCGGGAATACGCAGTATTTT.

Of note for this clonotype: This sequence may be a read error, since a much larger clone differs from it by one base. J is TRBJ2-7 and V is TRBV29-1, with D possibly matching TRBD1 (5 bases). Germline lookup yields CDR1 SQVTM and CDR2 ANQGSEA. CDR3 length equals 12 residues. Between the trimmed V and J ends, which lost 7 bases and 7 bases, there was a span of 17 bases. The CDR3 region is CSDGVGAGEQYF. The CDR3 DNA is TGCAGCGATGGAGTAGGGGCAGGGGAGCAGTACTTC.

As to this clonotype: This may be a read error: a much more frequent sequence differs by one nucleotide. The chain recombines TRBV11-3 with TRBJ2-5; TRBD1 is a possible D gene (5 bases). Trimming took 7 bases from V and 3 from J, leaving 12 bases between them. Germline V lookup: CDR1 SGHNT, CDR2 YENEEA. The CDR3 is made up of 13 amino acids. As DNA, the CDR3 is TGTGCCAGCAACTGGGCCAGGGAAGAGACCCAGTACTTC. It is translated as CASNWAREETQYF.

To note about this clonotype: This may come from a read error, since a much larger clone is one base off. The V call is TRBV5-6, the J call TRBJ2-6; D gene unclear. This CDR3 region has 15 residues. Germline V gene sequence: CDR1 SGHDT, CDR2 YYEEEE. The CDR3 spells CTSSLDGRGANVLTF. The CDR3 DNA follows: TGTACCAGCAGCCTCGACGGCCGTGGGGCCAACGTCCTGACTTTC.

Comment on this clonotype: Since a much larger clone is just one base distant, this may be a read error. Here the CDR3 DNA reads TGCAGTACTAGATGGATTGAGGGGACCACTGAAGCTTTCTTT. As protein: CSTRWIEGTTEAFF. This chain links TRBV20-1 with TRBJ1-1, with D possibly matching TRBD1 (5 bases). CDR3 size: 14 residues. The germline gives CDR1 DFQATT, CDR2 SNEGSKA (reference sequence).

As regards this clonotype: Since a much larger clone is just one base distant, this may be a read error. The chain joins TRBV20-1 to TRBJ2-2; tentative D call: TRBD1 (6 bases). This CDR3 has 14 residues. Germline CDR1 reads DFQATT; CDR2 reads SNEGSKA (reference sequence). CDR3 protein: CSTREQGSTGELFF. The DNA for the CDR3 is TGCAGTACTAGGGAGCAGGGGAGCACCGGGGAGCTGTTTTTT.

As regards this clonotype: A single base separates this from a much larger clone, so it may be a read error. The V and J genes are TRBV20-1 and TRBJ2-1; D assignment may be TRBD1 or TRBD2 (6 bases each). CDR1 DFQATT and CDR2 SNEGSKA come from the germline V gene (reference sequence). Trimming left V 7 bases short and J 3 bases short, with 31 bases between. This CDR3 region has 19 residues. The CDR3 coding sequence is TGCAGTGTTAAGGGGGGTCTCAATCCCCATCGGGAGATCTACAATGAGCAGTTCTTC. Residues: CSVKGGLNPHREIYNEQFF.

Regarding this clonotype: This sequence may be a read error, since a much larger clone differs from it by one base. J is TRBJ2-1 and V is TRBV6-6; no definite D call. Germline loops: CDR1 MNHNY, CDR2 SVGAGI (reference sequence). V lost 5 bases, J lost 3 bases, and 11 bases lay in between. The CDR3 is 14 residues long. The CDR3 is CASSVWRNYNEQFF. CDR3 nucleotides: TGTGCCAGCAGTGTCTGGCGAAACTACAATGAGCAGTTCTTC.

Concerning this clonotype itself: At one end the junction does not follow the germline gene, possibly because of a read error. The chain uses TRBV20-1 and TRBJ2-7; D perhaps matches TRBD2 (6 bases). The CDR3 sequence is 14 residues long. Germline V gives CDR1 DFQATT, CDR2 SNEGSKA (reference sequence). CDR3 bases: TGCGGTGCTAGAGAGGGCGGGGCCTCCTACAAGCAGTACTTC. Protein sequence: CGAREGGASYKQYF.

This clonotype was detected ten times or more. The chain is built from TRBV12-3 or TRBV12-4 and TRBJ1-2, with a tentative D call TRBD1 (5 bases). Trimming pared 6 bases from V and 4 bases from J, leaving 12 bases between. This CDR3 spans 13 amino acids. The CDR3 is CASSPTVTYGYTF. The DNA of the CDR3 is TGTGCCAGCAGCCCGACAGTGACCTATGGCTACACCTTC.

Points on this clonotype: A much larger clone lies one base from this, so it may be a read error. The chain carries TRBV6-1 and TRBJ1-1; TRBD1 agrees at 8 bases. CDR3 length equals 15 residues. Germline V gene sequence: CDR1 MNHNS, CDR2 SASEGT. In DNA, the CDR3 is TGTGCCAGCAGTTTAGGACAGGGTTGGAACATTGAAGCTTTCTTT. Its translation is CASSLGQGWNIEAFF.

Of note for this clonotype: The junction departs from germline at one end; a sequencing error may be responsible. V usage is TRBV12-5 and J usage is TRBJ2-5; D tentatively fits TRBD1 or TRBD2 (5 bases each). Germline loops: CDR1 LGHNT, CDR2 FRNRAP. The CDR3 has 14 residues. For the CDR3, the DNA is TGTGCTAGTGGTATGGGACGTGCCCAAGAGACCCAATACTTC. Amino acid sequence: CASGMGRAQETQYF. The full variable domain, completed using reference TRBV12-5 and TRBJ2-5, is DARVTQTPRHKVTEMGQEVTMRCQPILGHNTVFWYRQTMMQGLELLAYFRNRAPLDDSGMPKDRFSAEMPDATLATLKIQPSEPRDSAVYFCASGMGRAQETQYFGPGTRLLVL.

Comment on this clonotype: Since a much larger clone is just one base distant, this may be a read error. The CDR3 DNA reads as TGTGCCAGCAGCTTGACTGCCCCCTCCTTTAGCACAGATACGCATTATTTT. Its protein is CASSLTAPSFSTDTHYF. The chain recombines TRBV5-5 with TRBJ2-3, with D hard to call. The CDR3 length is 17 residues. Germline loops: CDR1 SGHKS, CDR2 YYEKEE (reference sequence).

Concerning this clonotype: This may stem from a read error, because a much larger clone lies one nucleotide away. As DNA, the CDR3 is TGCAGTGCTAGACCACTTGTCAGAAGCACAGATGCGCAGTATTTT. The encoded protein is CSARPLVRSTDAQYF. V gene TRBV20-1 combines with J gene TRBJ2-3; unclear D gene. This CDR3 comprises 15 residues. From germline, CDR1 is DFQATT and CDR2 SNEGSKA (reference sequence).

On this clonotype: Possible read error: a much larger clone is one base away. This CDR3 is CSASRDNSSYEQYF. The CDR3, as DNA: TGCAGTGCTAGCCGGGACAACTCCTCCTACGAGCAGTACTTC. The chain uses TRBV20-1 and TRBJ2-7; TRBD1 might be the D (6 bases). Germline CDR1 and CDR2: DFQATT and SNEGSKA (reference sequence). CDR3 length: 14 amino acids. V was cut by 3 bases and J by 0 bases, with 12 bases left in between.

This clonotype was seen repeatedly, ten times or more. The V call is TRBV20-1, the J call TRBJ2-5, with 10 bases identical to TRBD2. The V gene's germline CDR1 is DFQATT and CDR2 SNEGSKA (reference sequence). The junction had 2 bases not matched to a gene; V was cut back by 2 bases and J by 5 bases. CDR3 length equals 13 residues. CDR3 in amino acids: CSARSGGAETQYF. CDR3 bases: TGCAGTGCTAGAAGCGGGGGGGCCGAGACCCAGTACTTC.

Comments on this clonotype: At one end the junction does not follow the germline gene, possibly because of a read error. The chain links TRBV11-3 to TRBJ2-1, with D perhaps being TRBD1 or TRBD2 (5 bases each). Germline V CDR1 and CDR2: SGHNT, YENEEA. This CDR3 is 13 amino acids long. The CDR3 bases are TGTGACAGCAGCTTAGGACGGGGCTATGAGCAGTTCTTC. Its translation: CDSSLGRGYEQFF.

This clonotype appeared once. Since a much larger clone is just one base distant, this may be a read error. The CDR3 sequence: CASSFWGRRTDTQYF. The CDR3 DNA sequence: TGTGCCAGCAGTTTTTGGGGGCGCCGCACAGATACGCAGTATTTT. V usage is TRBV12-3 or TRBV12-4 and J usage is TRBJ2-3; tentative D call: TRBD1 (6 bases). Trimming removed 3 bases at V and 1 base at J, with 11 bases between. CDR3 length equals 15 residues.

Ten or more counts support this clonotype. This chain connects TRBV5-4 to TRBJ2-2, with TRBD1 matching over 9 bases. Looked up from germline, CDR1 is SGHNT and CDR2 is YYREEE (reference sequence). V lost 0 bases and J lost 5; bases outside the gene matches: 2. This CDR3 comprises 15 residues. The CDR3 DNA is TGTGCCAGCAGCTTGGGACAGGGGGTAACCGGGGAGCTGTTTTTT. This encodes CASSLGQGVTGELFF.

The CDR3 loop is CSARDLGGNDEQFF. The CDR3 DNA is TGCAGTGCTAGGGATCTTGGCGGGAACGATGAGCAGTTCTTC. The genes are TRBV20-1 and TRBJ2-1; weak D call: TRBD2 (6 bases). The germline CDR1 and CDR2 sequences are DFQATT and SNEGSKA (reference sequence). Trimming shortened V by 3 bases and J by 8 bases, and 17 bases separated the two germline ends. The CDR3 consists of 14 residues.

This clonotype occurred once. V usage is TRBV12-3 or TRBV12-4 and J usage is TRBJ1-1, with D possibly being TRBD1 (5 bases). This CDR3 has 14 amino acids. DNA for the CDR3: TGTGATGGCACCCCCATGGGGGAGAACACTGAAGCTTTCTTT. This sequence encodes CDGTPMGENTEAFF.

A word on this clonotype: This may stem from a read error, because a much larger clone lies one nucleotide away. The chain has TRBV4-2 and TRBJ1-1; perhaps TRBD1 as D (6 bases). The germline CDR1 and CDR2 sequences are LGHNA and YNFKEQ. CDR3 length: 16 amino acids. The CDR3 bases are TGTGCCAGCAGCCAAGTGCAGGGGTCCATGAACACTGAACCTTTCTTT. It translates to CASSQVQGSMNTEPFF.

To note about this clonotype: A single base separates this from a much larger clone, so it may be a read error. The rearrangement uses TRBV14 and TRBJ2-7, with 7 bases matching TRBD2. The CDR3 contains 14 residues. Looked up from germline, CDR1 is SGHDN and CDR2 is FVKESK. In nucleotides, the CDR3 is TGTGCCAACAGCCATGGGGGGGGAGGCTACGAGCAGTACTTC. This gives the protein CANSHGGGGYEQYF.

This clonotype was counted at least ten times. V gene TRBV20-1 combines with J gene TRBJ2-5; 7 nucleotides line up with TRBD1. Losses at the gene ends were 8 bases for V and 2 bases for J; bases not matched to a gene: 5. This CDR3 contains 12 residues. The V gene's germline CDR1 is DFQATT and CDR2 SNEGSKA (reference sequence). The chain's CDR3 is CSPQGSQETQYF. DNA for the CDR3: TGCAGTCCACAGGGGTCACAAGAGACCCAGTACTTC.

Comment on this clonotype: This sequence may be a read error, since a much larger clone differs from it by one base. The rearrangement joins TRBV20-1 to TRBJ1-5; D not certain. This CDR3 spans 15 amino acids. Per the germline V gene, CDR1 is DFQATT and CDR2 is SNEGSKA (reference sequence). The CDR3 sequence is CSALTGTASNQPQRF. As DNA, the CDR3 is TGCAGTGCTCTGACCGGCACCGCAAGCAATCAGCCCCAGCGTTTT.

As concerns this clonotype: A junction boundary mismatches the germline segment, possibly from a read error. The chain couples TRBV12-5 to TRBJ2-1; 8 bases line up with TRBD2. The CDR3 runs 19 residues. CDR1 and CDR2 from the germline V gene are LGHNT and FRNRAP. CDR3: CASGLGLTGGPFSYNEQLF. In nucleotides, the CDR3 is TGTGCTAGTGGCTTAGGCCTAACGGGAGGGCCCTTCTCCTACAATGAGCAGCTCTTC.